Shown below are 32 T cell receptor beta chains from a single sample sequenced in a study of cytomegalovirus exposure and HLA in healthy donors. PCR amplification relied on 60 Vbeta primers (plus 13 Jbeta primers). The protocol was immunoSEQ multiplex PCR, while the TCRdb copy is restricted to in-frame clones and leaves out a portion. The repertoire holds about 90,000 clones, with approximately 84% as singletons. Sequenced sample: PBMCs. The receptor set was obtained from a young man in good health and CMV-seronegative.

The rearrangement links TRBV6-5 to TRBJ2-1; D is uncertain. Germline CDR1 MNHEY, CDR2 SVGAGI. The CDR3 loop spans 12 amino acids. V was cut by 8 bases and J by 6 bases, with 11 bases left in between. The DNA of the CDR3 is TGTGCCAGCCGTCGTTTTGTCAATGAGCAGTTCTTC. Protein: CASRRFVNEQFF.

The DNA for the CDR3 is TGTGCCAGCTCACCGACAGGGGGCTGGAACACTGAAGCTTTCTTT. Translation: CASSPTGGWNTEAFF. The rearrangement links TRBV18 to TRBJ1-1; 10 positions match TRBD1. Germline lookup yields CDR1 KGHSH and CDR2 LQKENI. This CDR3 spans 15 amino acids. Trimming cost V 3 bases and J 1 base; bases outside gene matches: 2.

This clone occurred once. The genes are TRBV12-5 and TRBJ1-1; D possibly corresponds to TRBD1 (6 bases). The CDR3 contains 17 residues. Germline assignment: CDR1 LGHNT and CDR2 FRNRAP. The ends were cut back, 6 bases at V and 0 bases at J, with 20 bases in the middle. The CDR3: CASGRAQGFGMNTEAFF. CDR3 coding DNA: TGTGCTAGTGGGAGAGCACAGGGTTTCGGGATGAACACTGAAGCTTTCTTT.

The V call is TRBV9, the J call TRBJ1-2, with 8 nucleotides matching TRBD1. This CDR3 comprises 15 residues. V was clipped by 4 bases and J by 7 bases; unmatched bases: 12. Germline V gene sequence: CDR1 SGDLS, CDR2 YYNGEE. Here the CDR3 DNA reads TGTGCCAGCAGCCCCCAGTTGACAGGGGCCCGTGGCTACACCTTC. Its protein is CASSPQLTGARGYTF.

This clone was counted once. J is TRBJ2-7 and V is TRBV5-1, with D maybe TRBD1 (6 bases). Germline loops: CDR1 SGHRS, CDR2 YFSETQ. V was clipped by 4 bases and J by 11 bases, with 19 bases between them. This CDR3 comprises 13 residues. The CDR3 DNA reads as TGCGCCAGCAGCGCCCAATGGACAGCGGATAAGTACTTC. Its protein is CASSAQWTADKYF.

This clone was counted a single time. The V gene is TRBV9, the J gene TRBJ1-2; D perhaps matches TRBD1 (5 bases). The CDR3 is made up of 14 amino acids. From germline, CDR1 is SGDLS and CDR2 YYNGEE. V was cut by 4 bases and J by 8 bases, with 18 bases left in between. The CDR3 bases are TGTGCCAGCAGCCCGCGGCCCGGTGGGGGGGGCTACACCTTC. Residues: CASSPRPGGGGYTF.

The chain joins TRBV5-1 to TRBJ2-7; D might be TRBD2 (6 bases). The V gene lost 0 bases and the J gene lost 0 bases, with 22 bases spanning the gap. This CDR3 is 19 amino acids long. The V gene's germline CDR1 is SGHRS and CDR2 YFSETQ. Here the CDR3 DNA reads TGCGCCAGCAGCTTGGTGCGCGGGACTGGGACGAGGTTCTCCTACGAGCAGTACTTC. Amino acids: CASSLVRGTGTRFSYEQYF. Full variable domain (remainder filled in from reference TRBV5-1 and TRBJ2-7): KAGVTQTPRYLIKTRGQQVTLSCSPISGHRSVSWYQQTPGQGLQFLFEYFSETQRNKGNFPGRFSGRQFSNSRSEMNVSTLELGDSALYLCASSLVRGTGTRFSYEQYFGPGTRLTVT.

The rearrangement joins TRBV13 to TRBJ2-7, with 7 positions matching TRBD1. The CDR3 has 13 amino acids. V was clipped by 1 base and J by 6 bases; unmatched bases: 3. In germline, CDR1 is PRHDT, CDR2 FYEKMQ (reference sequence). The CDR3 reads CASSLDPGGEQYF. Written as DNA, the CDR3 is TGTGCCAGCAGCTTAGACCCAGGGGGCGAGCAGTACTTC.

The chain employs TRBV5-1 and TRBJ1-2; no clear D gene. This CDR3 region has 14 residues. Trimming pared 3 bases from V and 5 bases from J, leaving 14 bases between. Germline V gene data show CDR1 as SGHRS and CDR2 as YFSETQ. CDR3 DNA sequence: TGCGCCAGCAGCTCGAGACGGGGTACATATGGCTACACCTTC. Its protein is CASSSRRGTYGYTF. Supplemented by reference TRBV5-1 and TRBJ1-2, the full variable domain reads KAGVTQTPRYLIKTRGQQVTLSCSPISGHRSVSWYQQTPGQGLQFLFEYFSETQRNKGNFPGRFSGRQFSNSRSEMNVSTLELGDSALYLCASSSRRGTYGYTFGSGTRLTVV.

V usage is TRBV14 and J usage is TRBJ2-1, with D perhaps TRBD2 (6 bases). The CDR3 length is 16 residues. CDR1 is SGHDN, CDR2 FVKESK, per germline. Trimming cost V 2 bases and J 0 bases, with 11 bases left between them. CDR3 protein: CASSQPGLSSYNEQFF. The CDR3 DNA is TGTGCCAGCAGCCAACCGGGACTGAGCTCCTACAATGAGCAGTTCTTC.

The V and J genes are TRBV28 and TRBJ2-7; D is possibly TRBD1 (6 bases). The ends were cut back, 4 bases at V and 6 bases at J, with 16 bases in the middle. The CDR3 is made up of 14 amino acids. The germline V gene has CDR1 MDHEN and CDR2 SYDVKM. CDR3 amino acids: CASSSPEGVSEQYF. CDR3 coding DNA: TGTGCCAGCAGTTCCCCCGAGGGGGTAAGCGAGCAGTACTTC.

The V call is TRBV11-2, the J call TRBJ1-1; D may be TRBD1 (6 bases). The CDR3 is 11 amino acids. CDR1 and CDR2 from the germline V gene are SGHAT and FQNNGV. V was shortened by 5 bases and J by 8 bases, with 9 bases between the two germline ends. The CDR3 region is CASSVTGEAFF. As DNA, the CDR3 is TGTGCCAGCAGCGTTACAGGGGAAGCTTTCTTT. Full variable domain (missing parts from reference TRBV11-2 and TRBJ1-1): EAGVAQSPRYKIIEKRQSVAFWCNPISGHATLYWYQQILGQGPKLLIQFQNNGVVDDSQLPKDRFSAERLKGVDSTLKIQPAKLEDSAVYLCASSVTGEAFFGQGTRLTVV.

The chain carries TRBV6-1 and TRBJ2-7; D gene ambiguous. CDR3 length: 12 amino acids. Germline V CDR1 and CDR2: MNHNS, SASEGT. Trimming took off 2 bases at V and 5 bases at J, with 7 bases between the two ends. The CDR3 reads CASSENADEQYF. CDR3 DNA: TGTGCCAGCAGTGAAAATGCGGACGAGCAGTACTTC.

J is TRBJ1-5 and V is TRBV30; D might be TRBD1 (6 bases). The CDR3 length is 13 residues. Germline lookup yields CDR1 GTSNPN and CDR2 SVGIG (reference sequence). Deletions cut 1 base from V and 3 bases from J, with 7 bases between. DNA of the CDR3: TGTGCCTGGAGTGGGACAGTCAATCAGCCCCAGCATTTT. Amino acids: CAWSGTVNQPQHF.

This clone appeared once. The rearrangement links TRBV11-3 to TRBJ2-1, with D possibly being TRBD2 (5 bases). This CDR3 region has 15 residues. V lost 1 base to trimming and J lost 5 bases, with 12 bases between them. Germline V gives CDR1 SGHNT, CDR2 YENEEA. The CDR3 DNA reads as TGTGCCAGCAGCTTAGCCGGGGAAGCGCACAATGAGCAGTTCTTC. It translates to CASSLAGEAHNEQFF.

The chain combines TRBV19 with TRBJ1-6, with TRBD1 matching over 8 bases. J was trimmed by 5 bases and V by 9 bases; bases with no gene match: 12. This CDR3 is built from 16 residues. Germline-derived CDR1 and CDR2 are LNHDA and SQIVND (reference sequence). The CDR3 DNA is TGTGCCAGACCCCCTCCAGGGGGCGTTCATAATTCACCCCTCCACTTT. It is translated as CARPPPGGVHNSPLHF.

This clone was seen a single time. V is TRBV14 and J is TRBJ1-2, with D perhaps matching TRBD1 (6 bases). Germline lookup yields CDR1 SGHDN and CDR2 FVKESK. V lost 3 bases to trimming and J lost 8 bases, with 16 bases between them. This CDR3 spans 14 amino acids. This CDR3 is CASSQYQGGEGYTF. The CDR3 nucleotides read TGTGCCAGCAGCCAGTACCAAGGGGGTGAAGGCTACACCTTC.

This clone was observed a handful of times. This same CDR3 is encoded by further DNA sequences in the sample. The gene calls are TRBV6-5 and TRBJ2-7; a weak D match, TRBD2 (5 bases). This CDR3 spans 11 amino acids. From germline, CDR1 is MNHEY and CDR2 SVGAGI. The germline V and J ends were trimmed by 2 bases and 8 bases, with 7 bases remaining between them. Here the CDR3 reads CASSYGEKQYF. The CDR3 region has the DNA TGTGCCAGCAGTTACGGGGAGAAGCAGTACTTC.

This rearrangement joins TRBV29-1 to TRBJ2-1, with 7 positions matching TRBD1. Unmatched junction bases numbered 8, after V lost 6 bases and J lost 3 bases. Germline values: CDR1 SQVTM, CDR2 ANQGSEA. The CDR3 is 14 residues long. CDR3 in DNA: TGCAGCGTCCCCACGTGGGACAGCTACAATGAGCAGTTCTTC. As protein: CSVPTWDSYNEQFF.

In this sample, this clone turned up a few times. The rearrangement joins TRBV7-2 to TRBJ1-1, with D possibly matching TRBD1 (5 bases). The CDR3 is 13 amino acids. The V end lost 6 bases, the J end lost 3 bases, and 11 bases lay between the germline ends. Germline CDR1 SGHTA, CDR2 FQGNSA. The CDR3 sequence: CASSSGGDTEAFF. Here the CDR3 DNA reads TGTGCCAGCAGTTCCGGGGGGGACACTGAAGCTTTCTTT. The full variable domain, rest sourced from reference TRBV7-2 and TRBJ1-1, is GAGVSQSPSNKVTEKGKDVELRCDPISGHTALYWYRQSLGQGLEFLIYFQGNSAPDKSGLPSDRFSAERTGGSVSTLTIQRTQQEDSAVYLCASSSGGDTEAFFGQGTRLTVV.

The CDR3 region has the DNA TGTGCCAGCAGCTTAGGAAGCGTCGCGTACGACAATCAGCCCCAGCATTTT. Amino acid sequence: CASSLGSVAYDNQPQHF. This chain joins TRBV11-2 and TRBJ1-5; D gene uncertain. Trimming pared 1 base from V and 3 bases from J, leaving 16 bases between. This CDR3 spans 17 amino acids. CDR1 and CDR2 from the germline V gene are SGHAT and FQNNGV.

This clone showed up just once. This chain joins TRBV5-1 and TRBJ1-1, with TRBD1 matching over 10 bases. CDR3 length: 15 residues. Germline trimming cut 3 bases from V and 3 bases from J; bases unmatched to any gene: 5. Germline loops: CDR1 SGHRS, CDR2 YFSETQ. This chain's CDR3 is CASSWTGGGHTEAFF. CDR3 nucleotide sequence: TGCGCCAGCAGCTGGACAGGGGGTGGGCACACTGAAGCTTTCTTT.

V is TRBV5-1 and J is TRBJ2-7; D is possibly TRBD2 (6 bases). CDR3 length: 14 amino acids. CDR1 and CDR2 (germline): SGHRS, YFSETQ. Trimming removed 3 bases from V and 6 bases from J, with 16 bases in between. The CDR3 DNA reads as TGCGCCAGCAGCTCGACCGGCCGGGGGACCGAGCAGTACTTC. It translates to CASSSTGRGTEQYF.

V usage is TRBV6-5 and J usage is TRBJ2-1; D is unclear. The germline V gene encodes CDR1 MNHEY and CDR2 SVGAGI. Deletions cut 6 bases from V and 4 bases from J, with 16 bases between. The CDR3 is 15 residues long. In DNA, the CDR3 is TGTGCCAGCAGCATCGGGTCGCAACTATACAATGAGCAGTTCTTC. It yields the protein CASSIGSQLYNEQFF.

The rearrangement joins TRBV19 to TRBJ1-1; D is ambiguous. Germline V lookup: CDR1 LNHDA, CDR2 SQIVND (reference sequence). V was pared by 5 bases and J by 5 bases, with 15 bases between. This CDR3 has 14 residues. In nucleotides, the CDR3 is TGTGCCAGTAGTGCGGAGGTCCGGCGGACTGAAGCTTTCTTT. As protein: CASSAEVRRTEAFF.

The chain uses TRBV29-1 and TRBJ1-1; possibly TRBD1 for D (6 bases). Germline lookup yields CDR1 SQVTM and CDR2 ANQGSEA. This CDR3 is 11 amino acids long. The ends were cut back, 3 bases at V and 7 bases at J, with 9 bases in the middle. CDR3 DNA sequence: TGCAGCGTTGATACAGGGCGTGAAGCTTTCTTT. Translation: CSVDTGREAFF. Full variable domain (remainder filled in from reference TRBV29-1 and TRBJ1-1): SAVISQKPSRDICQRGTSLTIQCQVDSQVTMMFWYRQQPGQSLTLIATANQGSEATYESGFVIDKFPISRPNLTFSTLTVSNMSPEDSSIYLCSVDTGREAFFGQGTRLTVV.

The rearrangement joins TRBV27 to TRBJ1-2; D perhaps matches TRBD1 (6 bases). This CDR3 region has 13 residues. V lost 7 bases, J lost 8 bases, and 17 bases lay in between. Germline values: CDR1 MNHEY, CDR2 SMNVEV (reference sequence). In nucleotides, the CDR3 is TGTGCCAGCAAAGAGGTCGGGGGGCAGGGCTACACCTTC. It is translated as CASKEVGGQGYTF.

The genes are TRBV28 and TRBJ2-1; 7 positions match TRBD2. V lost 3 bases, J lost 6 bases, and 8 bases stayed unmatched. The CDR3 spans 15 residues. CDR1 and CDR2 from the germline V gene are MDHEN and SYDVKM. CDR3 in amino acids: CASSLYAGVVNEQFF. In DNA, the CDR3 is TGTGCCAGCAGTTTGTACGCGGGAGTAGTCAATGAGCAGTTCTTC.

V gene TRBV29-1 combines with J gene TRBJ2-3, with 7 bases matching TRBD2. CDR1 and CDR2 from the germline V gene are SQVTM and ANQGSEA. The ends lost 8 bases at V and 0 bases at J; junction bases unmatched: 8. The CDR3 extends over 14 amino acids. As DNA, the CDR3 is TGCAGCCTCCGTTTAGCGGGTAGCACAGATACGCAGTATTTT. Its protein is CSLRLAGSTDTQYF.

This clone has just one count. The J gene is TRBJ2-7, the V gene TRBV5-1; D perhaps matches TRBD1 (6 bases). Trimming cost V 0 bases and J 3 bases, with 16 bases left between them. CDR1 is SGHRS and CDR2 is YFSETQ in the germline V gene. There are 16 residues in the CDR3. CDR3 coding DNA: TGCGCCAGCAGCTTGGTTGGTCAGGGGACCTACTACGAGCAGTACTTC. Translating it yields CASSLVGQGTYYEQYF.

The genes are TRBV29-1 and TRBJ1-3; TRBD1 is a possible D gene (5 bases). Germline lookup yields CDR1 SQVTM and CDR2 ANQGSEA. The CDR3 spans 11 residues. Trimming removed 6 bases from V and 2 bases from J, with 5 bases in between. The CDR3 nucleotides are TGCAGCGTAGGGGCTGGAAACACCATATATTTT. Its translation is CSVGAGNTIYF.

The V call is TRBV6-6, the J call TRBJ2-6; a possible D gene is TRBD1 (6 bases). V gave up 7 bases and J gave up 0 bases, with 13 bases separating them. This CDR3 has 16 amino acids. Germline V gives CDR1 MNHNY, CDR2 SVGAGI (reference sequence). The CDR3 is CASKGQRSSGANVLTF. CDR3 nucleotides: TGTGCCAGCAAGGGACAACGGAGCTCTGGGGCCAACGTCCTGACTTTC.